Each of the 8 T cell receptor beta chains below was sequenced from the same sample in a study of blood T cell repertoires in COVID-19. The protocol was immunoSEQ multiplex PCR, while the TCRdb copy is restricted to in-frame clones and leaves out a portion. The sample lists around 120,000 clones, around 89% seen once, with 3.8% in the top ten. Sample: peripheral blood. These receptors all come from a woman in her sixties or seventies with COVID-19, enrolled during active disease.

This clone was seen only once. J is TRBJ2-3 and V is TRBV29-1; D may be TRBD2 (6 bases). This CDR3 is 11 amino acids long. V shed 5 bases and J shed 6 bases, with 9 bases lying between them. CDR1 is SQVTM, CDR2 ANQGSEA, per germline. The CDR3 is CSVLSGDTQYF. CDR3 nucleotides: TGCAGCGTTCTAAGCGGGGATACGCAGTATTTT.

This rearrangement joins TRBV5-5 to TRBJ1-3; unclear D gene. The germline V gene has CDR1 SGHKS and CDR2 YYEKEE (reference sequence). With 0 bases removed from V and 1 base from J, the gap between germline ends came to 8 bases. The CDR3 has 15 amino acids. CDR3 in DNA: TGTGCCAGCAGCTTGGATCGGGGTTCTGGAAACACCATATATTTT. Translated, it gives CASSLDRGSGNTIYF.

J is TRBJ2-3 and V is TRBV7-2, with TRBD2 matching over 13 bases. J lost 4 bases, V lost 5 bases, and 9 bases had no gene match. The CDR3 is 17 residues long. Germline CDR1 SGHTA, CDR2 FQGNSA. This CDR3 reads CASSDWTTSGGADTQYF. As DNA, the CDR3 is TGTGCCAGCAGCGACTGGACCACTAGCGGGGGGGCAGATACGCAGTATTTT.

In its sample, this clone was seen once. The chain uses TRBV9 and TRBJ2-2; no definite D call. The CDR3 totals 17 residues. The germline V gene has CDR1 SGDLS and CDR2 YYNGEE. The V gene lost 3 bases and the J gene lost 4 bases, with 19 bases spanning the gap. CDR3 loop: CASSDSWAPRVTGELFF. CDR3 sequence (DNA): TGTGCCAGCAGCGATTCCTGGGCGCCCCGAGTCACCGGGGAGCTGTTTTTT.

The V and J genes are TRBV7-9 and TRBJ2-3, with 7 bases that match TRBD1. The CDR3 consists of 15 residues. CDR1 is SEHNR and CDR2 is FQNEAQ in the germline V gene (reference sequence). V gave up 4 bases and J gave up 1 base; unmatched junction bases: 5. The CDR3 reads CASSSRTGGTDTQYF. Written as DNA, the CDR3 is TGTGCCAGCAGCTCCCGAACAGGGGGCACAGATACGCAGTATTTT.

The table lists this clone with a count of one. J is TRBJ2-3 and V is TRBV12-3 or TRBV12-4, with 8 bases identical to TRBD1. The V gene end was trimmed by 6 bases and the J gene end by 6 bases; junction bases not matched to a gene: 2. The CDR3 has 12 amino acids. The CDR3 here is CASRNRGDTQYF. CDR3 DNA: TGTGCCAGCAGAAACAGGGGGGATACGCAGTATTTT.

CDR3 sequence (DNA): TGCGCCAGCAGTGGGAGCGGGGGGGCGATGGATACGCAGTATTTT. Protein: CASSGSGGAMDTQYF. V usage is TRBV5-1 and J usage is TRBJ2-3; 10 bases line up with TRBD2. V was clipped by 5 bases and J by 6 bases; unmatched bases: 9. Germline V CDR1 and CDR2: SGHRS, YFSETQ. The CDR3 length is 15 residues. The full variable domain, rest sourced from reference TRBV5-1 and TRBJ2-3, is KAGVTQTPRYLIKTRGQQVTLSCSPISGHRSVSWYQQTPGQGLQFLFEYFSETQRNKGNFPGRFSGRQFSNSRSEMNVSTLELGDSALYLCASSGSGGAMDTQYFGPGTRLTVL.

The gene calls are TRBV7-2 and TRBJ2-7; D possibly corresponds to TRBD1 (6 bases). The length of the CDR3 is 14 residues. Per germline, CDR1 SGHTA and CDR2 FQGNSA. V lost 1 base and J lost 3, with 10 bases in between. CDR3 in amino acids: CASSLVTGLYEQYF. As DNA, the CDR3 is TGTGCCAGCAGCTTAGTAACAGGGCTCTACGAGCAGTACTTC.